This T cell receptor beta chain appears in the sequencing data of a study of cytomegalovirus exposure and HLA in healthy donors. Broader study findings: In most subjects, TCR beta sequences reportedly gave accurate predictions of HLA-A and HLA-B alleles. Some highly shared sequence variants likely arose as a pipeline artifact. 150 to 200 TCR beta chains were listed as cytomegalovirus-associated. Reports credit the classifier with highly specific, highly sensitive diagnosis of cytomegalovirus status.

Turning to this clone: Its antigen is undetermined.

Researchers ran the PCR with 60 Vbeta and 13 Jbeta primers. Assay: immunoSEQ multiplex PCR; the TCRdb copy retains only in-frame clones and omits some. The sample holds approximately 150,000 clones, roughly four fifths seen once. Per the germline V gene, CDR1 is SGDLS and CDR2 is YYNGEE. The V end was cut by 4 bases, the J end by 0 bases, with 10 bases between. This CDR3 is built from 14 residues. Sequencing input: PBMCs. V usage is TRBV9 and J usage is TRBJ1-1, with a tentative D call TRBD1 (5 bases). This receptor was identified in a man over 45 in good health and CMV-seropositive. This CDR3 reads CASSPRGMNTEAFF. The CDR3 nucleotides are TGTGCCAGCAGCCCCCGGGGGATGAACACTGAAGCTTTCTTT.